This section outlines one T cell receptor (beta chain) sequence together with its context. Its antigen specificity is not known. Base-call qualities are not available, and no considerably larger clone is one nucleotide away. TCRbeta CDR3 regions were amplified from genomic DNA using the immunoSEQ Assay, a bias-controlled multiplex PCR. Concerning the study's data processing: Nucleated cell counts per sample were estimated from amplification of reference gene primers within the assay. Sequence reads were collapsed and filtered to measure the absolute abundance of every unique TCRbeta CDR3 rearrangement. For each sample, productive Simpson clonality was calculated as the square root of Simpson's diversity index over productive rearrangements. TCRdb obtained this table from immuneACCESS and retained in-frame rearrangements with V and J assigned. These tables miss some clones; where compared with another copy, unresolved V genes account for less than half of the shortfall, and the remainder is unexplained. V and J calls and clone size are those listed in that table; D and trimming were worked out from the DNA. The sample table holds 120,000 or so clones, of which about four fifths were seen once. The ten largest clonotypes hold 12% of the sample.

The germline V end is reduced by 3 bases and the J end by 5 bases; junction bases left unmatched: 7. The germline V gene supplies CDR1 MDHEN and CDR2 SYDVKM. Including cysteine and phenylalanine, the CDR3 has 14 amino acids. The CDR3 DNA has 42 bases and is translated from base 1. This entry belongs to a study of blood T cell repertoires in COVID-19 (dated by TCRdb to 2018 to 2021). For the study in its entirety: The collaborator samples originated in the United States, Italy and Spain and spanned the acute and convalescent phases of COVID-19. The material from the prospective study consisted of cDNA or gDNA derived from T cells, B-cell-depleted T cells, or PBMCs. Deeply sampled blood TCRbeta repertoires from subjects exposed to, actively infected with, or recovered from COVID-19 were included in the dataset. The repertoires were released in a freely available public database meant as a resource for research on the immune response to SARS-CoV-2. Samples were obtained from the ongoing ImmuneRACE study (first 160 participants) and from some 1,300 subjects provided by 6 global collaborators. A de-identified subject ID, COVID-19 status, age in years and sex were almost always included in the sample metadata. Where available, HLA class I and class II types were taken from metadata supplied by the sample provider and were not determined by assay-based typing. Summary of the overall study and its limitations: Clinical and demographic metadata were provided uncurated, with the amount varying by source and participant.

Whole blood was collected in K2EDTA tubes by collaborating institutions according to the institutions' own protocols. For TCRbeta analysis, collaborators shipped samples as frozen whole blood, isolated PBMCs, or DNA extracted from either of those sample types. The TCR originated in a man aged 60 to 75 with acute or convalescent COVID-19. The sequenced sample was peripheral blood. Recombination joined TRBV28 with TRBJ2-7; TRBD2 matches 7 bases in the middle. The DNA sequence is as follows: TGTGCCAGCAGTTTGACTAGCCTCCTGCACGAGCAGTACTTC. The resulting protein is CASSLTSLLHEQYF.